The T cell receptor (beta chain) under discussion was sequenced for a study of OX40 agonist ivuxolimab in advanced cancers. Autoimmune disease history or systemic immunosuppression was exclusionary. TCRdb's copy holds only in-frame clones and misses some; the assay was immunoSEQ multiplex PCR. Of tens of thousands of clones listed, 85% are singletons. As concerns this clone: Its matching antigen is unknown.

Study results and limitations: Low normalized clonal expansion also occurred in some nonresponding patients. Patients who responded partially at 0.1-3.0 mg/kg showed clonal expansion ranking among the lowest.

CDR1 and CDR2 from the germline V gene are ENHRY and SYGVKD. This CDR3 spans 15 amino acids. V was trimmed by 4 bases and J by 7 bases, leaving 16 bases between them. The chain links TRBV10-3 to TRBJ2-2; maybe TRBD1 (6 bases). The material sequenced was CD4+ or CD8+ T cells sorted from blood, taken in a trial of the OX40 agonist ivuxolimab. This sequence was found in an adult with an advanced solid tumor such as melanoma, head and neck, liver or kidney cancer. DNA for the CDR3: TGTGCCATCAGTGGTGGGACAAAAAACGGCGGGGAGCTGTTTTTT. It encodes CAISGGTKNGGELFF.